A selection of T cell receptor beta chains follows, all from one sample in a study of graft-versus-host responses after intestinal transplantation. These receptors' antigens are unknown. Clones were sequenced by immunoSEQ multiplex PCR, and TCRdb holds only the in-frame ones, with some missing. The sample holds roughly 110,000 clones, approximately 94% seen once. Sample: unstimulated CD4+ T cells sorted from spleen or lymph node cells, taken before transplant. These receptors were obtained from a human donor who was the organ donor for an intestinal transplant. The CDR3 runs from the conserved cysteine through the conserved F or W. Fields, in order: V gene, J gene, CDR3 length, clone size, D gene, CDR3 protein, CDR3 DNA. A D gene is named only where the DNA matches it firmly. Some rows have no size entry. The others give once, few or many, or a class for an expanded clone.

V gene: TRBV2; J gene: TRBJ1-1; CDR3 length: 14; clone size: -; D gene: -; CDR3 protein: CASSESGGGTEAFF; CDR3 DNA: TGTGCCAGCAGTGAAAGTGGCGGCGGCACTGAAGCTTTCTTT
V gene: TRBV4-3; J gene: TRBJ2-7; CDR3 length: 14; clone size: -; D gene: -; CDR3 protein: CASSQPFGPYEQYF; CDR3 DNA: TGCGCCAGCAGCCAACCTTTTGGACCCTACGAGCAGTACTTC
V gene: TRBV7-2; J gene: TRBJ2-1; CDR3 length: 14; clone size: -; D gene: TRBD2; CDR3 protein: CASSPGGASGRPFF; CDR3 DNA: TGTGCCAGCAGCCCCGGAGGGGCTAGCGGGAGGCCGTTCTTC
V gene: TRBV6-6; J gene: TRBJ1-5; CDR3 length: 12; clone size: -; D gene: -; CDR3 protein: CATSGGNQPQHF; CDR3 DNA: TGTGCCACCTCCGGGGGGAACCAGCCCCAGCATTTT
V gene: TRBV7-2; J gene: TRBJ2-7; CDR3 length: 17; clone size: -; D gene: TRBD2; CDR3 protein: CASSLALDRLAGVEQYF; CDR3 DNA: TGTGCCAGCAGCTTAGCGCTTGACAGACTAGCGGGAGTTGAGCAGTACTTC
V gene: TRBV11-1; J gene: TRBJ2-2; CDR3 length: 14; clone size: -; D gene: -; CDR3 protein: CASSQGSYTGELFF; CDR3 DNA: TGTGCCAGCAGTCAGGGGAGTTACACCGGGGAGCTGTTTTTT
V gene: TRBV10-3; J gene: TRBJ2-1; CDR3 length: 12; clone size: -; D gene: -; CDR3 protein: CAISEGDNEQFF; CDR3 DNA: TGTGCCATCAGTGAGGGGGACAATGAGCAGTTCTTC
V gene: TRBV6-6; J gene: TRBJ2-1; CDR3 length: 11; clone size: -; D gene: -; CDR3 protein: CASSQGNEQFF; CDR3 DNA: TGTGCCAGCAGTCAGGGGAATGAGCAGTTCTTC
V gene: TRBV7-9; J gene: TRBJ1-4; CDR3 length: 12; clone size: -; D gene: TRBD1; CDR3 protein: CASSGRDRLLFF; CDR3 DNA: TGTGCCAGCAGCGGCAGGGACAGATTACTGTTTTTT
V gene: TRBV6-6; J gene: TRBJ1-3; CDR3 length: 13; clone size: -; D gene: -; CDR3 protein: CASGEWSGNTIYF; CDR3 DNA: TGTGCCAGCGGGGAATGGTCTGGAAACACCATATATTTT
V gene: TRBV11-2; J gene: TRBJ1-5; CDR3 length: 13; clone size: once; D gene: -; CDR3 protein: CASSAGRNQPQHF; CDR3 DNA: TGTGCCAGCAGCGCGGGACGGAATCAGCCCCAGCATTTT
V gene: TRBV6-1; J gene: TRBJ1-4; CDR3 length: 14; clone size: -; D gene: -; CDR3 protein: CASSEEPTNEKLFF; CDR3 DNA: TGTGCCAGCAGTGAGGAGCCTACTAATGAAAAACTGTTTTTT
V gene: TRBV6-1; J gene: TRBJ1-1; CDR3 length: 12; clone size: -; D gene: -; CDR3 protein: CATQFGDGKAFF; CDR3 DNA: TGTGCCACCCAATTTGGGGATGGGAAAGCTTTCTTT
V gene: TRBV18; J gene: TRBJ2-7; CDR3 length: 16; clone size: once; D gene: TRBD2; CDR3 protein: CASSPQGTSVPYEQYF; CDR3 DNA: TGTGCCAGCTCACCTCAGGGGACTAGCGTACCCTACGAGCAGTACTTC
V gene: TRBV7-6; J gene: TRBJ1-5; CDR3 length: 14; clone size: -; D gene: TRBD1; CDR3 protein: CASSLGTGNQPQHF; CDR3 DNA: TGTGCCAGCAGCTTAGGGACAGGGAATCAGCCCCAGCATTTT